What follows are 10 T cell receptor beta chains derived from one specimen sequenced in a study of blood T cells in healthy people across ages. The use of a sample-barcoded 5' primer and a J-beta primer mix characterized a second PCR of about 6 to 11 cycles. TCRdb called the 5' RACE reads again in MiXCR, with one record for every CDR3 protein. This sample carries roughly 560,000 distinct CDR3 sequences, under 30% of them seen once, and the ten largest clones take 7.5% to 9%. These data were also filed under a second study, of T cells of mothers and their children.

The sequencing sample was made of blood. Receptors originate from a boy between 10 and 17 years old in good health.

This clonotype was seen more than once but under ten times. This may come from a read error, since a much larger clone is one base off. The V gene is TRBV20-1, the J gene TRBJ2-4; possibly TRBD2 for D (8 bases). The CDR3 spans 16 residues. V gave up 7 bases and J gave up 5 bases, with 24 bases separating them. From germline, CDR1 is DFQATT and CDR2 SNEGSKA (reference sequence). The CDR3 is CSVVLSGGRGQNIQYF. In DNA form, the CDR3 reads TGCAGTGTCGTTTTAAGCGGGGGTAGGGGGCAAAACATTCAGTACTTC.

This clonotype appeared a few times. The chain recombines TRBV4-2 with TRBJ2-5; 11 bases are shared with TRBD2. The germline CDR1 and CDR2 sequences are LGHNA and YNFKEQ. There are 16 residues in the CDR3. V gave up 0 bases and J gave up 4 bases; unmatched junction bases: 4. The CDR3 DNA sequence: TGTGCCAGCAGCCAAGATGTTACTAGCGGGAGAGAGACCCAGTACTTC. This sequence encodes CASSQDVTSGRETQYF.

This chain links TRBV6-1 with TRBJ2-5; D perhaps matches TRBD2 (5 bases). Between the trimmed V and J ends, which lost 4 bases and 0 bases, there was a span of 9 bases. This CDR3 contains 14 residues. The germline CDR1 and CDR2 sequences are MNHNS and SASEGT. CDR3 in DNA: TGTGCCAGCAGTGGGGAGATGTACCAAGAGACCCAGTACTTC. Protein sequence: CASSGEMYQETQYF.

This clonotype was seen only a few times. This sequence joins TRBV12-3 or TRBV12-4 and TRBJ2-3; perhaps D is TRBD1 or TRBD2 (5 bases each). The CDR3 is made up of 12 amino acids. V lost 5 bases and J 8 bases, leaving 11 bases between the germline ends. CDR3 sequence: CASSTGLATQYF. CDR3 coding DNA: TGTGCCAGCAGTACAGGTCTAGCTACGCAGTATTTT.

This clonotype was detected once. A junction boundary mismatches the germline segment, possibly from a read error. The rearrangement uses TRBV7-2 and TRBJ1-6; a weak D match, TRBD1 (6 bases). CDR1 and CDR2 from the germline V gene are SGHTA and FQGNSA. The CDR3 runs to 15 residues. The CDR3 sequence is CASSLVQGENSPLHF. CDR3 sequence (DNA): TGTGCCAGCAGCTTAGTACAGGGCGAAAATTCGCCCCTCCACTTT.

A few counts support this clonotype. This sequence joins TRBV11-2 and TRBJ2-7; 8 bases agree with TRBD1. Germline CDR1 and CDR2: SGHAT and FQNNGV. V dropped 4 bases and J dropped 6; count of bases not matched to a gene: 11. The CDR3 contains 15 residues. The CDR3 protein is CASSSLGQALAEQYF. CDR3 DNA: TGTGCCAGCAGCTCATTGGGACAGGCACTGGCCGAGCAGTACTTC.

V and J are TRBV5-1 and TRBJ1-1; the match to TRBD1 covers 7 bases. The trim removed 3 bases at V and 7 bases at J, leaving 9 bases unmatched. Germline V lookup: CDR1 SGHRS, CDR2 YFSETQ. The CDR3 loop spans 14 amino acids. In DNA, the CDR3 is TGCGCCAGCAGCTCGAGGACAGGCTTCGATGAAGCTTTCTTT. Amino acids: CASSSRTGFDEAFF.

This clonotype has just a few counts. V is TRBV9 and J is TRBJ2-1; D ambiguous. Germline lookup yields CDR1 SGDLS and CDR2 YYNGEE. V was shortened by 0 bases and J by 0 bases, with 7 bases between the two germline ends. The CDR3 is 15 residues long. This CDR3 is CASSVGVSSYNEQFF. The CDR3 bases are TGTGCCAGCAGCGTAGGGGTATCCTCCTACAATGAGCAGTTCTTC.

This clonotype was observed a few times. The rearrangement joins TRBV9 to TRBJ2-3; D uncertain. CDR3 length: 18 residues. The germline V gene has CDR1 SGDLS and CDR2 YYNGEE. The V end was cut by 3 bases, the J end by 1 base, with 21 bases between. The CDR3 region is CASSAKKYRAVRTDTQYF. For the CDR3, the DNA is TGTGCCAGCAGCGCAAAAAAATACAGAGCCGTTCGCACAGATACGCAGTATTTT. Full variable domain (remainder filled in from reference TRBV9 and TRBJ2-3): DSGVTQTPKHLITATGQRVTLRCSPRSGDLSVYWYQQSLDQGLQFLIQYYNGEERAKGNILERFSAQQFPDLHSELNLSSLELGDSALYFCASSAKKYRAVRTDTQYFGPGTRLTVL.

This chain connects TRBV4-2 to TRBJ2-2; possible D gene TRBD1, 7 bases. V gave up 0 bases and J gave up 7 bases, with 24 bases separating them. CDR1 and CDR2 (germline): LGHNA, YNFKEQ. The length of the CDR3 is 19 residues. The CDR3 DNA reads TGTGCCAGCAGCCAAGATCCTCTGGCGGGACAGCGGCTCGACGGGGAGCTGTTTTTT. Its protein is CASSQDPLAGQRLDGELFF.